What follows is one T cell receptor beta chain and its context. Antigen: not known. Sequencing was performed with immunoSEQ multiplex PCR; in TCRdb, only in-frame clones are kept and a portion is missing. The sample includes 100,000 to 130,000 clones, 80% to 95% of them seen just once. The record originates from a study of T cell responses to AZD1222 COVID-19 vaccine. Germline CDR1 MDHEN, CDR2 SYDVKM. V was clipped by 3 bases and J by 4 bases, with 6 bases between them. The CDR3 extends over 12 amino acids. Study-wide points: Targets within unmutated variant regions were reportedly found for nearly half of spike-specific TCRs. White British ancestry dominated among donors, who included more females, and clonal diversity was possibly underestimated.

This TCR was recovered from an adult who received the AZD1222 COVID-19 vaccine. The V call is TRBV28, the J call TRBJ1-2; unclear D gene. Sequenced here: peripheral blood, sampled 28 days after the second AZD1222 dose. CDR3 amino acids: CASSLHPYGYTF. The CDR3 DNA is TGTGCCAGCAGTTTGCATCCCTATGGCTACACCTTC.